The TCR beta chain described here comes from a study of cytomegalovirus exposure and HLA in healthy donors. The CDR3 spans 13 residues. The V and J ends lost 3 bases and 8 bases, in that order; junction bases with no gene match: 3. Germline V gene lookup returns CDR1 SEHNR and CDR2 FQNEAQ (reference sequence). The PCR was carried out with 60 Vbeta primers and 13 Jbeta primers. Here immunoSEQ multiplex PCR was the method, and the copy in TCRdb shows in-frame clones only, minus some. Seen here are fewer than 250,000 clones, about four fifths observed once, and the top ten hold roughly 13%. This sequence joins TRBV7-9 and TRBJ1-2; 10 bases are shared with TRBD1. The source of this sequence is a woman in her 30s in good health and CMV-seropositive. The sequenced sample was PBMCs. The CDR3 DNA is TGTGCCAGCAGCTTCGGACAGGGGGGAGGCTACACCTTC. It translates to CASSFGQGGGYTF.